These 19 T cell receptor beta chains were all obtained from the same sample, sequenced in a study of read filtering for tumor transcriptome and immune sequencing. This library used approximately 370 ng RNA and molecular barcoded adaptors spanning alpha/delta and beta/gamma chains. TCRdb called the reads again in MiXCR, with one record for every CDR3 protein. The data show 130,000 or so distinct CDR3 sequences, approximately 13% seen once. The sample was a population of CD138-negative cells sorted from bone marrow. The receptors were sampled from a donor at least 40 years old with multiple myeloma.

This clonotype was observed many times. The rearrangement links TRBV29-1 to TRBJ2-1; 7 bases agree with TRBD1. V lost 3 bases and J lost 3; bases outside the gene matches: 11. In germline, CDR1 is SQVTM, CDR2 ANQGSEA. The CDR3 extends over 16 amino acids. The CDR3 sequence is CSVEGQNLVNYNEQFF. The CDR3 DNA is TGCAGCGTTGAGGGACAGAATCTCGTAAACTACAATGAGCAGTTCTTC.

This clonotype was found many times. The chain employs TRBV3-1 and TRBJ1-1; 10 positions match TRBD1. The V gene's germline CDR1 is LGHDT and CDR2 YNNKEL (reference sequence). The CDR3 contains 15 residues. V lost 5 bases and J lost 5; bases outside the gene matches: 8. In DNA form, the CDR3 reads TGTGCCAGCAGCGTCCGACAGGGGGCCGGGACTGAAGCTTTCTTT. This sequence encodes CASSVRQGAGTEAFF.

In this sample, this clonotype turned up many times. The chain carries TRBV29-1 and TRBJ2-1; 8 positions agree with TRBD2. CDR1 and CDR2 (germline): SQVTM, ANQGSEA. The V and J ends lost 8 bases and 7 bases, in that order; junction bases with no gene match: 13. The CDR3 totals 14 residues. CDR3 coding DNA: TGCAGCCACCTAAGCGGGAGCCCCGCTAATGAGCAGTTCTTC. Amino acid sequence: CSHLSGSPANEQFF.

This clonotype came up many times. The rearrangement uses TRBV6-1 and TRBJ2-1, with 10 bases that match TRBD2. In germline, CDR1 is MNHNS, CDR2 SASEGT. Trimming took 8 bases from V and 10 from J; bases not matched to a gene: 14. This CDR3 is built from 15 residues. CDR3 sequence (DNA): TGTGCCAGCCGCGGCCTAGCGGGAGTAAGGGGGGAGCAGTTCTTC. This codes for CASRGLAGVRGEQFF.

At least ten counts were recorded for this clonotype. The chain employs TRBV29-1 and TRBJ1-2, with 7 bases fitting TRBD1. The CDR3 covers 12 residues. CDR1 is SQVTM and CDR2 is ANQGSEA in the germline V gene. The junction had 9 bases not matched to a gene; V was cut back by 7 bases and J by 7 bases. CDR3 coding DNA: TGCAGCGGGGGAGGGACAGTTCGTGGCTACACCTTC. Its protein is CSGGGTVRGYTF.

This clonotype was counted ten times or more. The genes are TRBV6-5 and TRBJ1-5; no clear D gene. V lost 2 bases and J lost 7, with 12 bases in between. This CDR3 has 14 residues. Germline CDR1 reads MNHEY; CDR2 reads SVGAGI. The DNA for the CDR3 is TGTGCCAGCAGTTACCGGGGAGTTAACCAGCCCCAGCATTTT. Its translation is CASSYRGVNQPQHF.

This clonotype was seen ten or more times. The genes are TRBV7-3 and TRBJ2-2; possibly TRBD1 for D (5 bases). This CDR3 is built from 13 residues. The V gene lost 8 bases and the J gene lost 6 bases, with 13 bases spanning the gap. Germline assignment: CDR1 SGHTA and CDR2 FQGTGA. Written as DNA, the CDR3 is TGTGCCAGCTCCCCAGTGGGGCCCGGGGAGCTGTTTTTT. Translating gives CASSPVGPGELFF.

This clonotype was found many times. The rearrangement joins TRBV2 to TRBJ2-1; 10 nucleotides match TRBD1. The junction had 3 bases not matched to a gene; V was cut back by 7 bases and J by 3 bases. The germline CDR1 and CDR2 sequences are SNHLY and FYNNEI. The CDR3 loop spans 14 amino acids. In DNA form, the CDR3 reads TGTGCCAGCACTAGGACAGGGGGCTACAATGAGCAGTTCTTC. This gives the protein CASTRTGGYNEQFF.

The table lists this clonotype with many counts. The V call is TRBV27, the J call TRBJ1-1, with D unresolved. Trimming stripped 5 bases from V and 1 base from J, with 11 bases between. Germline CDR1 reads MNHEY; CDR2 reads SMNVEV (reference sequence). The CDR3 totals 14 residues. CDR3 bases: TGTGCCAGCAGTCCTCGGCAGGAGAACACTGAAGCTTTCTTT. It is translated as CASSPRQENTEAFF.

A remark on this clonotype: At one boundary the junction diverges from the germline segment, which might be a read error. The rearrangement links TRBV5-1 to TRBJ2-7; possibly TRBD2 for D (6 bases). CDR1 SGHRS and CDR2 YFSETQ come from the germline V gene. This CDR3 is 14 amino acids long. The CDR3 region is CGSSMAGPSYEQYF. CDR3 nucleotides: TGCGGCAGCAGCATGGCGGGACCAAGTTACGAGCAGTACTTC. The variable domain in full, with the rest retrieved from reference TRBV5-1 and TRBJ2-7, is KAGVTQTPRYLIKTRGQQVTLSCSPISGHRSVSWYQQTPGQGLQFLFEYFSETQRNKGNFPGRFSGRQFSNSRSEMNVSTLELGDSALYLCGSSMAGPSYEQYFGPGTRLTVT.

In its sample, this clonotype was seen many times. The J gene is TRBJ1-1, the V gene TRBV29-1, with TRBD1 identical over 9 bases. This CDR3 is built from 14 residues. The V gene's germline CDR1 is SQVTM and CDR2 ANQGSEA. Unmatched junction bases numbered 8, after V lost 4 bases and J lost 5 bases. The CDR3 loop reads CSVAGTGWRTEAFF. In DNA, the CDR3 is TGCAGCGTTGCTGGGACAGGGTGGCGTACTGAAGCTTTCTTT. The variable domain in full, with the rest retrieved from reference TRBV29-1 and TRBJ1-1, is SAVISQKPSRDICQRGTSLTIQCQVDSQVTMMFWYRQQPGQSLTLIATANQGSEATYESGFVIDKFPISRPNLTFSTLTVSNMSPEDSSIYLCSVAGTGWRTEAFFGQGTRLTVV.

This clonotype was seen repeatedly, ten times or more. This chain links TRBV5-4 with TRBJ2-5; 7 nucleotides line up with TRBD2. The J segment lost 5 bases and the V segment lost 5 bases, leaving 12 bases of the junction unmatched. The CDR3 covers 15 residues. The germline V gene encodes CDR1 SGHNT and CDR2 YYREEE (reference sequence). CDR3 loop: CASSSWSAGAETQYF. The CDR3 DNA reads as TGTGCCAGCAGTTCTTGGTCGGCGGGAGCGGAGACCCAGTACTTC.

This clonotype was found many times. The chain recombines TRBV7-6 with TRBJ2-1, with TRBD2 matching 8 bases. The germline gives CDR1 SGHVS, CDR2 FNYEAQ. CDR3 length: 15 amino acids. Germline trimming cut 1 base from V and 8 bases from J; bases unmatched to any gene: 7. This CDR3 is CASSLESGSYDEQFF. CDR3 DNA sequence: TGTGCCAGCAGCTTAGAAAGCGGGAGTTATGATGAGCAGTTCTTC.

This clonotype was recorded many times. The V and J genes are TRBV14 and TRBJ1-1, with D hard to call. CDR3 size: 16 residues. Trimming cost V 0 bases and J 0 bases, with 11 bases left between them. Germline lookup yields CDR1 SGHDN and CDR2 FVKESK. In nucleotides, the CDR3 is TGTGCCAGCAGCCAAGAGGGTCATGTCCTGAACACTGAAGCTTTCTTT. Its protein is CASSQEGHVLNTEAFF.

This clonotype was detected many times. The chain links TRBV4-3 to TRBJ2-1; a possible D gene is TRBD2 (5 bases). The CDR3 runs to 17 residues. V lost 1 base to trimming and J lost 3 bases, with 16 bases between them. Germline V lookup: CDR1 LGHNA, CDR2 YSLEER. CDR3 DNA: TGCGCCAGCAGCCAAGGGTCACTTCCTGGAGGCTACAATGAGCAGTTCTTC. Amino acid sequence: CASSQGSLPGGYNEQFF.

This clonotype was counted at least ten times. The rearrangement joins TRBV29-1 to TRBJ2-1; weak D call: TRBD2 (6 bases). The CDR3 consists of 13 residues. The V gene's germline CDR1 is SQVTM and CDR2 ANQGSEA. V lost 6 bases and J lost 2, with 11 bases in between. Here the CDR3 reads CSVDRGTYNEQFF. The CDR3 region has the DNA TGCAGCGTGGACCGGGGGACCTACAATGAGCAGTTCTTC.

This clonotype has at least ten counts. The chain recombines TRBV7-9 with TRBJ2-1, with 9 nucleotides matching TRBD1. Trimming took 5 bases from V and 4 from J; bases not matched to a gene: 3. Germline V CDR1 and CDR2: SEHNR, FQNEAQ (reference sequence). This CDR3 contains 14 residues. CDR3 DNA: TGTGCCAGCAGCGTGACAGGGGGTTACAATGAGCAGTTCTTC. This codes for CASSVTGGYNEQFF.

The CDR3 nucleotides are TGTGCCAGCTCACAAGGACTAAAAGAGACCCAGTACTTC. Its translation is CASSQGLKETQYF. V is TRBV18 and J is TRBJ2-5; D perhaps matches TRBD2 (6 bases). The CDR3 has 13 residues. Germline assignment: CDR1 KGHSH and CDR2 LQKENI. V was pared by 4 bases and J by 3 bases, with 9 bases between.

V gene TRBV19 combines with J gene TRBJ1-5; D gene uncertain. CDR3 length: 14 amino acids. With 7 bases removed from V and 7 bases from J, the gap between germline ends came to 17 bases. From germline, CDR1 is LNHDA and CDR2 SQIVND (reference sequence). CDR3 sequence reads: CASTPNLGGQPQHF. In DNA, the CDR3 is TGTGCCAGTACCCCGAATCTAGGCGGGCAGCCCCAGCATTTT. The whole variable domain, filled in from reference TRBV19 and TRBJ1-5, reads DGGITQSPKYLFRKEGQNVTLSCEQNLNHDAMYWYRQDPGQGLRLIYYSQIVNDFQKGDIAEGYSVSREKKESFPLTVTSAQKNPTAFYLCASTPNLGGQPQHFGDGTRLSIL.